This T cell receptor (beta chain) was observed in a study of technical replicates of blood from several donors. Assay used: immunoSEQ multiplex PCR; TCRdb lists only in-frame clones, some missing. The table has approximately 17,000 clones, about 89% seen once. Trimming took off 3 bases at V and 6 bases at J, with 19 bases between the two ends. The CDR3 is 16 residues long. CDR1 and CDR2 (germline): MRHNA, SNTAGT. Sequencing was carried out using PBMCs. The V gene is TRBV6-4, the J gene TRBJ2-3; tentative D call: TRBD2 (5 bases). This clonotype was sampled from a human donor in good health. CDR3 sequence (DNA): TGTGCCAGCAGTGAGTCTGCTGCGGGTCAGGTGGATACGCAGTATTTT. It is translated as CASSESAAGQVDTQYF.